This TCR beta chain was observed in a study of cytomegalovirus exposure and HLA in healthy donors. Trimming at V came to 6 bases and at J to 7 bases, leaving 6 bases not matched to a gene. Germline V lookup: CDR1 MRHNA, CDR2 SNTAGT. The CDR3 has 14 amino acids. PCR amplification relied on 60 Vbeta primers (plus 13 Jbeta primers). Method: immunoSEQ multiplex PCR; TCRdb's copy keeps in-frame clones and lacks some. The sample includes 150,000 to 200,000 clones, 80% seen only once; the top ten take approximately 15%. With respect to this clone: Its antigen is undetermined.

Study-wide points: It is likely that the observed cluster of highly shared sequence variants was a sequencing artifact. The authors reported that TCR beta sequences could predict HLA-A and HLA-B alleles. These predictions were accurate for most subjects in the first cohort. A later analysis found most CMV-associated TCR beta chains apparently HLA-restricted.

The material sequenced was PBMCs. The TCR comes from a woman aged 40 to 50 in good health and CMV-seronegative. The chain carries TRBV6-4 and TRBJ1-6, with 7 bases aligning to TRBD1. CDR3 region: CASSPGGTNSPLHF. CDR3 DNA: TGTGCCAGCAGCCCAGGGGGAACGAATTCACCCCTCCACTTT.